This T cell receptor beta chain was documented in a study of T cell clones after liver transplantation. Across the study: Pre-transplant mixed lymphocyte reactions yielded third-party-reactive TCRbeta sequences as comparators for graft-donor-reactive sequences. Apart from a few HCV-positive recipients, transplants were for non-autoimmune, non-viral reasons. Draws occurred before transplant, before withdrawal, and after complete or failed withdrawal.

Sequenced by immunoSEQ multiplex PCR; TCRdb stores in-frame clones only, minus some. The sample shows nearly 55,000 clones, about 81% of them seen only once. This clone was seen more than once but under ten times. The V gene's germline CDR1 is SGHAT and CDR2 FQNNGV. This CDR3 is built from 15 residues. Losses at the gene ends were 5 bases for V and 2 bases for J; bases not matched to a gene: 5. Sample: CD4+ T cells from blood, taken before liver transplant. This chain links TRBV11-2 with TRBJ2-2, with 7 nucleotides matching TRBD2. This clonotype was obtained from a human donor who received a liver transplant. CDR3 coding DNA: TGTGCCAGCAGCCGGAGCGGGGTTAACACCGGGGAGCTGTTTTTT. Translated: CASSRSGVNTGELFF.